Listed below are T cell receptor beta chains from one sample, sequenced in a study of cytomegalovirus exposure and HLA in healthy donors. The method was immunoSEQ multiplex PCR; TCRdb's version includes in-frame clones alone and lacks a portion of them. The top ten clones hold 4.1% of a sample with about 100,000 clones, less than 80% of them seen once. The material sequenced was PBMCs. The receptors shown here come from a man between 40 and 49 years old in good health and CMV-seronegative. Each CDR3 is given with its conserved first and last residue. D genes are given only for firm matches. Part of the rows lack a size; the others show once, few, many or a class for expanded clones.

J gene: TRBJ1-1
CDR3 length: 12
D gene: .
clone size: .
V gene: TRBV4-3
CDR3 protein: CASSPGVPEAFF
CDR3 DNA: TGCGCCAGCAGCCCAGGGGTACCTGAAGCTTTCTTT

J gene: TRBJ1-1
CDR3 length: 15
D gene: TRBD1
clone size: .
V gene: TRBV6-1
CDR3 protein: CASRDARTGNTEAFF
CDR3 DNA: TGTGCCAGCAGAGATGCGCGGACAGGGAACACTGAAGCTTTCTTT

J gene: TRBJ2-2
CDR3 length: 13
D gene: .
clone size: .
V gene: TRBV18
CDR3 protein: CASSPYDTGELFF
CDR3 DNA: TGTGCCAGCTCACCGTATGACACCGGGGAGCTGTTTTTT

J gene: TRBJ2-1
CDR3 length: 12
D gene: TRBD1
clone size: .
V gene: TRBV19
CDR3 protein: CATTDRVHEQFF
CDR3 DNA: TGTGCCACTACAGACAGGGTACATGAGCAGTTCTTC

J gene: TRBJ1-1
CDR3 length: 14
D gene: .
clone size: .
V gene: TRBV7-6
CDR3 protein: CASSLETGNTEAFF
CDR3 DNA: TGTGCCAGCAGCTTAGAGACAGGTAACACTGAAGCTTTCTTT

J gene: TRBJ2-1
CDR3 length: 13
D gene: .
clone size: .
V gene: TRBV6-1
CDR3 protein: CASSLGQSDEQFF
CDR3 DNA: TGTGCCAGCAGTCTCGGACAGAGCGATGAGCAGTTCTTC

J gene: TRBJ1-1
CDR3 length: 14
D gene: .
clone size: .
V gene: TRBV7-9
CDR3 protein: CSSSLQGVYTEAFF
CDR3 DNA: TGTTCCAGCAGCTTACAAGGGGTTTATACTGAAGCTTTCTTT

J gene: TRBJ2-1
CDR3 length: 16
D gene: .
clone size: few
V gene: TRBV28
CDR3 protein: CASSLSGGTFHNEQFF
CDR3 DNA: TGTGCCAGCAGTTTATCTGGCGGTACTTTCCACAATGAGCAGTTCTTC

J gene: TRBJ2-1
CDR3 length: 14
D gene: TRBD1
clone size: once
V gene: TRBV7-6
CDR3 protein: CASSPQGVYNEQFF
CDR3 DNA: TGTGCCAGCAGCCCCCAGGGGGTATACAATGAGCAGTTCTTC

J gene: TRBJ1-6
CDR3 length: 14
D gene: .
clone size: .
V gene: TRBV30
CDR3 protein: CAWNPTAYNSPLHF
CDR3 DNA: TGTGCCTGGAATCCCACAGCCTATAATTCACCCCTCCACTTT

J gene: TRBJ1-2
CDR3 length: 14
D gene: TRBD1
clone size: few
V gene: TRBV6-5
CDR3 protein: CASSSWTGNYGYTF
CDR3 DNA: TGTGCCAGCAGTTCCTGGACAGGGAACTATGGCTACACCTTC

J gene: TRBJ1-6
CDR3 length: 14
D gene: .
clone size: .
V gene: TRBV19
CDR3 protein: CASRLPSEAQSLHF
CDR3 DNA: TGTGCCAGTAGACTCCCGTCCGAGGCCCAATCCCTCCACTTT

J gene: TRBJ2-1
CDR3 length: 16
D gene: TRBD1
clone size: .
V gene: TRBV7-2
CDR3 protein: CASSLQGASTYPEQFF
CDR3 DNA: TGTGCCAGCAGCTTACAGGGGGCCAGTACTTACCCTGAGCAGTTCTTC

J gene: TRBJ2-5
CDR3 length: 15
D gene: TRBD2
clone size: .
V gene: TRBV5-4
CDR3 protein: CASSPFSGGQETQYF
CDR3 DNA: TGTGCCAGCAGCCCGTTTAGCGGGGGACAAGAGACCCAGTACTTC

J gene: TRBJ1-1
CDR3 length: 13
D gene: .
clone size: .
V gene: TRBV6-1
CDR3 protein: CASRPDRNTEAFF
CDR3 DNA: TGTGCCAGCAGGCCTGACAGGAACACTGAAGCTTTCTTT

J gene: TRBJ1-4
CDR3 length: 17
D gene: TRBD1
clone size: .
V gene: TRBV7-9
CDR3 protein: CASSLGRQGVSNEKLFF
CDR3 DNA: TGTGCCAGCAGCTTAGGACGGCAGGGGGTTTCTAATGAAAAACTGTTTTTT

J gene: TRBJ1-2
CDR3 length: 13
D gene: TRBD1
clone size: .
V gene: TRBV7-2
CDR3 protein: CASSPGQDYGYTF
CDR3 DNA: TGTGCCAGCAGCCCGGGACAGGATTATGGCTACACCTTC

J gene: TRBJ1-1
CDR3 length: 12
D gene: .
clone size: .
V gene: TRBV7-3
CDR3 protein: CASSSQGTEAFF
CDR3 DNA: TGTGCCAGCAGCTCCCAGGGTACTGAAGCTTTCTTT

J gene: TRBJ2-5
CDR3 length: 14
D gene: .
clone size: .
V gene: TRBV6-5
CDR3 protein: CASSYRGQIGTQYF
CDR3 DNA: TGTGCCAGCAGTTACCGAGGACAGATCGGGACCCAGTACTTC

J gene: TRBJ1-5
CDR3 length: 15
D gene: .
clone size: once
V gene: TRBV19
CDR3 protein: CASSIGHSGNQPQHF
CDR3 DNA: TGTGCCAGTAGTATCGGGCACTCGGGAAATCAGCCCCAGCATTTT

J gene: TRBJ2-2
CDR3 length: 14
D gene: TRBD2
clone size: .
V gene: TRBV11-2
CDR3 protein: CAGARGGGTGELFF
CDR3 DNA: TGTGCCGGAGCTCGCGGGGGGGGCACCGGGGAGCTGTTTTTT

J gene: TRBJ2-5
CDR3 length: 12
D gene: TRBD2
clone size: .
V gene: TRBV5-1
CDR3 protein: CASGTNQETQYF
CDR3 DNA: TGCGCCAGCGGGACTAACCAAGAGACCCAGTACTTC

J gene: TRBJ2-5
CDR3 length: 17
D gene: .
clone size: .
V gene: TRBV5-4
CDR3 protein: CASSPSRSRGAGKTQYF
CDR3 DNA: TGTGCCAGCAGCCCAAGTAGATCTCGGGGGGCGGGAAAGACCCAGTACTTC

J gene: TRBJ1-4
CDR3 length: 15
D gene: .
clone size: .
V gene: TRBV7-8
CDR3 protein: CASSSASGGNEKLFF
CDR3 DNA: TGTGCCAGCAGCTCAGCAAGCGGCGGAAATGAAAAACTGTTTTTT

J gene: TRBJ1-1
CDR3 length: 14
D gene: .
clone size: once
V gene: TRBV6-5
CDR3 protein: CASNYRVGGTEAFF
CDR3 DNA: TGTGCCAGCAACTACAGGGTGGGCGGCACTGAAGCTTTCTTT

J gene: TRBJ2-1
CDR3 length: 13
D gene: TRBD2
clone size: .
V gene: TRBV5-8
CDR3 protein: CASSLRSGGASFF
CDR3 DNA: TGTGCCAGCAGCTTGAGGAGCGGGGGGGCTAGTTTCTTC

J gene: TRBJ2-3
CDR3 length: 16
D gene: TRBD1
clone size: .
V gene: TRBV9
CDR3 protein: CASSATGGQSTDTQYF
CDR3 DNA: TGTGCCAGCAGCGCGACAGGGGGCCAAAGCACAGATACGCAGTATTTT